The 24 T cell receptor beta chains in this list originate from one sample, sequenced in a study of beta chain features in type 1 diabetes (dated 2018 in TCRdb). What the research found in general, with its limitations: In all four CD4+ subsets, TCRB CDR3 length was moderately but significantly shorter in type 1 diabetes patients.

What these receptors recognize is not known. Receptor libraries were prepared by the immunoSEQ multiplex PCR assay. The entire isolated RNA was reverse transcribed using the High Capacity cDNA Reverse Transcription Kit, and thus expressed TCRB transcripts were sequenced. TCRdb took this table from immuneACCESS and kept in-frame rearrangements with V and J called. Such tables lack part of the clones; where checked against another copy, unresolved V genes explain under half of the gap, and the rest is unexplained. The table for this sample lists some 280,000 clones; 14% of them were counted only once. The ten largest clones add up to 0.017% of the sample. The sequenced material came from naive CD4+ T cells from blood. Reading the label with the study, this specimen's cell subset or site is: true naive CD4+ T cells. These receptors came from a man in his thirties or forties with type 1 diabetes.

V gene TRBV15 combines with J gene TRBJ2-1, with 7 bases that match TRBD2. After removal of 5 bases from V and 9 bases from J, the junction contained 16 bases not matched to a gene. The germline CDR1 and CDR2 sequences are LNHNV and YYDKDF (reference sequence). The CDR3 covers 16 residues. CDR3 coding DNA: TGTGCCACCAGCCCCCAACTAGCGAGCGCCCGGGGTGAGCAGTTCTTC. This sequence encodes CATSPQLASARGEQFF.

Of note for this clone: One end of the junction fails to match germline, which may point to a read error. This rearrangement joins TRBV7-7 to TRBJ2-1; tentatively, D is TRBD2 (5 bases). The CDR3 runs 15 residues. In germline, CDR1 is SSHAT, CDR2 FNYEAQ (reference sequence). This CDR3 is CASSPMGGSYNEQFF. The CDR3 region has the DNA TGTGCTAGCAGCCCGATGGGCGGGTCCTACAATGAGCAGTTCTTC.

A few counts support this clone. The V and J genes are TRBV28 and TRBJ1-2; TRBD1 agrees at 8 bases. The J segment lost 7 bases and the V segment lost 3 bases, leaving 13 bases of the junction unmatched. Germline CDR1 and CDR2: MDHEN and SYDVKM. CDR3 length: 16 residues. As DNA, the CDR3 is TGTGCCAGCAGTTTCCGTCAGGGGGCTCCTTTCGGTGGCTACACCTTC. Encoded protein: CASSFRQGAPFGGYTF.

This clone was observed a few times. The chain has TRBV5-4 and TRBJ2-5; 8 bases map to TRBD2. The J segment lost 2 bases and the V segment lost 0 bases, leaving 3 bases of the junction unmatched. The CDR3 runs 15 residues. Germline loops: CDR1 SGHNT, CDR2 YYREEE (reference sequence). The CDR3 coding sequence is TGTGCCAGCAGCTTGGCCAGCGGGAGTCAAGAGACCCAGTACTTC. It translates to CASSLASGSQETQYF.

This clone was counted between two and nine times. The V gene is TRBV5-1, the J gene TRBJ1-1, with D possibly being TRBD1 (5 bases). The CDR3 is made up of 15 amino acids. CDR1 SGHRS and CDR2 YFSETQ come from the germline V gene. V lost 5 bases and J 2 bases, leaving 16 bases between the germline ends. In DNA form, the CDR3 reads TGCGCCAGCAGTGTGATGGGGCAGAAAAACACTGAAGCTTTCTTT. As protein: CASSVMGQKNTEAFF.

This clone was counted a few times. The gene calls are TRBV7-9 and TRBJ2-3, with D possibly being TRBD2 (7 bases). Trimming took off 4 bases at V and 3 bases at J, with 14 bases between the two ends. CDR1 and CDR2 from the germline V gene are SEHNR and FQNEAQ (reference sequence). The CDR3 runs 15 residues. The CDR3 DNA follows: TGTGCCAGCAGCTCCAGCGGGACATCGACAGATACGCAGTATTTT. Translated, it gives CASSSSGTSTDTQYF.

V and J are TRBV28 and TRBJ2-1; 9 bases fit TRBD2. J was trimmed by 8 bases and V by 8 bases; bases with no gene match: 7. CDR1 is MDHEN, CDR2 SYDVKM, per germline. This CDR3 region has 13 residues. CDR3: CASVVAGAYEQFF. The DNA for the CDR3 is TGTGCCAGCGTGGTAGCGGGAGCTTATGAGCAGTTCTTC. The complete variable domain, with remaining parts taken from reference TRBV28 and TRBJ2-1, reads DVKVTQSSRYLVKRTGEKVFLECVQDMDHENMFWYRQDPGLGLRLIYFSYDVKMKEKGDIPEGYSVSREKKERFSLILESASTNQTSMYLCASVVAGAYEQFFGPGTRLTVL.

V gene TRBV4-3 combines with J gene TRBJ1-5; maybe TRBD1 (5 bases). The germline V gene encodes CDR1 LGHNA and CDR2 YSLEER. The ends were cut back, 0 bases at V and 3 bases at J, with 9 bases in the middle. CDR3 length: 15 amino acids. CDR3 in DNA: TGCGCCAGCAGCCAAGACGACAGTTACAATCAGCCCCAGCATTTT. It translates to CASSQDDSYNQPQHF.

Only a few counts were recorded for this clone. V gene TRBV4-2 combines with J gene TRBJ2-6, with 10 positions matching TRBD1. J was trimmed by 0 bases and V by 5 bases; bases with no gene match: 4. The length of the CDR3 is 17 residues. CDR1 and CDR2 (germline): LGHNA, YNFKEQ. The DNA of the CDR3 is TGTGCCAGCAGCTGGACAGGGGGGAGCTCTGGGGCCAACGTCCTGACTTTC. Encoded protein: CASSWTGGSSGANVLTF.

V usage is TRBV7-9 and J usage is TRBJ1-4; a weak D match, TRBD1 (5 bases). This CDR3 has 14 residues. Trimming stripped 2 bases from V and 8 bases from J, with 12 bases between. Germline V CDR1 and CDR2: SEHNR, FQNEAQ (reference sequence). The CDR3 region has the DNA TGTGCCAGCAGCTTACCTCAGGGCCGGGAAAAACTGTTTTTT. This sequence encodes CASSLPQGREKLFF.

The CDR3 here is CASSKGQGYGYTF. The CDR3 region has the DNA TGTGCCAGCAGCAAAGGACAGGGGTACGGCTACACCTTC. This chain links TRBV7-2 with TRBJ1-2; TRBD1 agrees at 9 bases. Germline CDR1 is SGHTA and CDR2 is FQGNSA. Trimming cost V 5 bases and J 8 bases; bases outside gene matches: 6. The CDR3 is 13 residues long. The variable domain in full, with the rest retrieved from reference TRBV7-2 and TRBJ1-2, is GAGVSQSPSNKVTEKGKDVELRCDPISGHTALYWYRQSLGQGLEFLIYFQGNSAPDKSGLPSDRFSAERTGGSVSTLTIQRTQQEDSAVYLCASSKGQGYGYTFGSGTRLTVV.

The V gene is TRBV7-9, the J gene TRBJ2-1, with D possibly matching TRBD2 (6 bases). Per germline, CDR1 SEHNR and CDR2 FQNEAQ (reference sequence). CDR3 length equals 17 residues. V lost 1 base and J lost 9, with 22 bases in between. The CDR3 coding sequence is TGTGCCAGCAGCTTAGAGCCAACGGGAGCAAGTCGCAGTGAGCAGTTCTTC. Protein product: CASSLEPTGASRSEQFF.

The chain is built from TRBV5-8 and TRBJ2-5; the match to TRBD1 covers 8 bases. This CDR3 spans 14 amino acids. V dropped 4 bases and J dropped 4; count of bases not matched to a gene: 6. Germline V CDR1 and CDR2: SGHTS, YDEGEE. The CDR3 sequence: CASSLGQGRETQYF. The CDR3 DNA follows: TGTGCCAGCAGCCTTGGACAGGGACGAGAGACCCAGTACTTC.

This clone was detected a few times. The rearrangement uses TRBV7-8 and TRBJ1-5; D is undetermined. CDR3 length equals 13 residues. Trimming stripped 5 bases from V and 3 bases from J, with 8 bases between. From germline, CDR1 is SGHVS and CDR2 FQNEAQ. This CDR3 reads CASSLDINQPQHF. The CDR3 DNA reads TGTGCCAGCAGCCTAGACATCAATCAGCCCCAGCATTTT.

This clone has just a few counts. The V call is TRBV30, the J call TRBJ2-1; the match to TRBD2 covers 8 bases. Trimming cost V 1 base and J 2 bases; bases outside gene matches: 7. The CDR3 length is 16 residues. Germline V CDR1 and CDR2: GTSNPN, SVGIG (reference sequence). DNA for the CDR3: TGTGCCTGGAGTGGGGATAGTAGCGGGACCTACAATGAGCAGTTCTTC. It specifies CAWSGDSSGTYNEQFF. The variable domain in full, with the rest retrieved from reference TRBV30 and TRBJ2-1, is SQTIHQWPATLVQPVGSPLSLECTVEGTSNPNLYWYRQAAGRGLQLLFYSVGIGQISSEVPQNLSASRPQDRQFILSSKKLLLSDSGFYLCAWSGDSSGTYNEQFFGPGTRLTVL.

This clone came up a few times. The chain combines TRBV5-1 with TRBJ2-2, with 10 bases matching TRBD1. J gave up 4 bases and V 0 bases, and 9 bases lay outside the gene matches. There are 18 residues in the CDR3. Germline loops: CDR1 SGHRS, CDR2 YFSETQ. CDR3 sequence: CASSLAGTGVGGTGELFF. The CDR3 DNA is TGCGCCAGCAGCTTGGCCGGGACAGGGGTAGGCGGCACCGGGGAGCTGTTTTTT.

The CDR3 DNA sequence: TGTGCCAGTAGTAGGACTAGCGGGACCCTTGCGAACACCGGGGAGCTGTTTTTT. It codes for CASSRTSGTLANTGELFF. The chain has TRBV19 and TRBJ2-2; 12 bases line up with TRBD2. This CDR3 contains 18 residues. Trimming cost V 4 bases and J 0 bases; bases outside gene matches: 6. CDR1 LNHDA and CDR2 SQIVND come from the germline V gene (reference sequence).

The CDR3 coding sequence is TGTGCCATCACCGCAGGGGAGAGGCAGCCCCAGCATTTT. Translated, it gives CAITAGERQPQHF. This chain uses TRBV10-3 with TRBJ1-5; a possible D gene is TRBD1 (6 bases). V lost 7 bases to trimming and J lost 7 bases, with 14 bases between them. Looked up from germline, CDR1 is ENHRY and CDR2 is SYGVKD. The CDR3 is 13 amino acids.

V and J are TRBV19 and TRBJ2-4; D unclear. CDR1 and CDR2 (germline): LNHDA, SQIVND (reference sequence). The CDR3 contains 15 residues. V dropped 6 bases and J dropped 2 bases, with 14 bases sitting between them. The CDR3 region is CASSPWQESKNIQYF. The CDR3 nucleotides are TGTGCCAGTAGCCCCTGGCAGGAATCCAAAAACATTCAGTACTTC.

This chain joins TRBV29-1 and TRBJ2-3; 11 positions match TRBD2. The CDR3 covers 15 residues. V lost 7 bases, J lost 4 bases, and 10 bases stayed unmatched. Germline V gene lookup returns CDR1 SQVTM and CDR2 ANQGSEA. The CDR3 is CSACSGRAWADTQYF. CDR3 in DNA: TGCAGCGCCTGTAGCGGGAGGGCCTGGGCAGATACGCAGTATTTT.

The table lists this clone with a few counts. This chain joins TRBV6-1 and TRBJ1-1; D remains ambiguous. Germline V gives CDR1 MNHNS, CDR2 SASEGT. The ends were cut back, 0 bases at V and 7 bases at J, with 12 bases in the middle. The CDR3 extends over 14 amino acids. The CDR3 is CASSEARKEDEAFF. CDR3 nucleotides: TGTGCCAGCAGTGAAGCGCGTAAGGAGGATGAAGCTTTCTTT.

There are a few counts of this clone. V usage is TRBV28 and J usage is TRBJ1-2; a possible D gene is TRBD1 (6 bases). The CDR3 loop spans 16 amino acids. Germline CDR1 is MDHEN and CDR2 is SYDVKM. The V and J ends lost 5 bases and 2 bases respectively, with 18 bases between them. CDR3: CASSTHGGGPNYGYTF. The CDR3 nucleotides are TGTGCCAGCAGTACACATGGGGGGGGCCCAAACTATGGCTACACCTTC.

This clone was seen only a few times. The CDR3 protein is CASSIDRGGEKLFF. The CDR3 coding sequence is TGTGCCAGTAGTATCGACAGGGGAGGCGAAAAACTGTTTTTT. The J gene is TRBJ1-4, the V gene TRBV19; TRBD1 aligns across 8 bases. This CDR3 spans 14 amino acids. The ends lost 3 bases at V and 8 bases at J; junction bases unmatched: 5. CDR1 and CDR2 (germline): LNHDA, SQIVND (reference sequence).

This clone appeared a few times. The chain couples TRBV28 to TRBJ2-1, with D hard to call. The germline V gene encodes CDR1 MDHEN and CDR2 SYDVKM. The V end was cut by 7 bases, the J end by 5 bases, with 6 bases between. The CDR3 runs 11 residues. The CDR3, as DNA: TGTGCCAGCAATGACAACAATGAGCAGTTCTTC. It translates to CASNDNNEQFF.